This TCR beta chain was captured by sequencing in a study of CD8 T cells in Susac syndrome. The CDR3 covers 13 residues. V was shortened by 0 bases and J by 8 bases, with 8 bases between the two germline ends. The germline V gene has CDR1 MNHEY and CDR2 SMNVEV (reference sequence). The authors reverse transcribed roughly 0.5 to 1 ug RNA with random hexamers. From the immunoSEQ multiplex PCR reads, TCRdb called clonotypes with MiXCR, one entry per CDR3 protein. The sample carries 130,000 to 150,000 distinct CDR3 sequences, approximately 95% recorded once. The chain couples TRBV27 to TRBJ2-1; D unresolved. Sequenced sample: CD8+ T cells from PBMCs. This clonotype was obtained from a human donor in good health. In nucleotides, the CDR3 is TGTGCCAGCAGTTTATCTCATTGGCATGAGCAGTTCTTC. Its protein product is CASSLSHWHEQFF.